This TCR beta chain was found in a study of T-cell reconstitution after alpha-beta-depleted transplantation in children. It was with unique molecular identifiers that the TCRbeta library was prepared. TCRdb processed the PCR reads anew with MiXCR; each CDR3 protein has one entry. The sample contains hundreds of thousands of distinct CDR3 sequences, about 10% of which appear only once. The CDR3 is 15 amino acids. With V trimmed by 5 bases and J by 4 bases, 7 bases remained unmatched. From germline, CDR1 is SGHTA and CDR2 FQGTGA. This sequence was found in a human donor who donated a stem cell graft to a child with acute myeloid leukemia. The source was PBMCs from the stem cell graft donor, collected from the stem cell graft. The chain employs TRBV7-3 and TRBJ2-7, with TRBD2 identical over 11 bases. The DNA for the CDR3 is TGTGCCAGCAGCGCCGCCGGGACTAGCGGTTACGAGCAGTACTTC. It yields the protein CASSAAGTSGYEQYF.